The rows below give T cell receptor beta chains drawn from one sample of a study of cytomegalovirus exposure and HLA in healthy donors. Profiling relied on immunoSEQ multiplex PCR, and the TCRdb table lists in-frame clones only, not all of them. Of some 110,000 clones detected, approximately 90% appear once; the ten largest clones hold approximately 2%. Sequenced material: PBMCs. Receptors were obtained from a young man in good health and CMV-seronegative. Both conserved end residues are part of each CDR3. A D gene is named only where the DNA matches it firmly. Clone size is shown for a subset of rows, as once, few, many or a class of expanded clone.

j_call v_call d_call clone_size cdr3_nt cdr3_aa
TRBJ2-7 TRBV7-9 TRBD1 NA TGTGCCAGCACAACAGGGGACCACGAGCAGTACTTC CASTTGDHEQYF
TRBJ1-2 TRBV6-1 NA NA TGTGCCAGCAGTGCCCAGGGTTTCTATGGCTACACCTTC CASSAQGFYGYTF
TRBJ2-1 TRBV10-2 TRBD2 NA TGCGCCAGCAGGACTAGCCGGGCCGTAATTGAGCAGTTCTTC CASRTSRAVIEQFF
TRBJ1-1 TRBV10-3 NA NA TGTGCCATCAGCATACAGGGTTACACTGAAGCTTTCTTT CAISIQGYTEAFF
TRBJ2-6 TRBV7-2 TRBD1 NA TGTGCCAGCAGCAAACAGGGGGCGGTCTCTGGGGCCAACGTCCTGACTTTC CASSKQGAVSGANVLTF
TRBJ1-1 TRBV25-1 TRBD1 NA TGTGCCAGCAGTGGTCGGACAGGGAACATGAACACTGAAGCTTTCTTT CASSGRTGNMNTEAFF
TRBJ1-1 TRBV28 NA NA TGTGCCACCATCGCAGGGGTAACTGAAGCTTTCTTT CATIAGVTEAFF
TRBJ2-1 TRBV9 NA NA TGTGCCAGCACCGCCAATGATAGGGAGTACAATGAGCAGTTCTTC CASTANDREYNEQFF
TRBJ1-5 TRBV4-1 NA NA TGCGCCAGCAGCCACGGGCTTCGAGGGTATAGCAATCAGCCCCAGCATTTT CASSHGLRGYSNQPQHF
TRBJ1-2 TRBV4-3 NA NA TGCGCCAGCAGCCCCCCGCGGGAAGCATATGGCTACACCTTC CASSPPREAYGYTF
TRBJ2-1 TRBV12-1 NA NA TGTGCCAGCAGCCCATCGGAGGGGCCCCTTGACAATGAGCAGTTCTTC CASSPSEGPLDNEQFF
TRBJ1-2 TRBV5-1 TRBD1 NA TGCGCCAGCAGCGGGGGACAGGGGGCAGACACTCCGGACTATGGCTACACCTTC CASSGGQGADTPDYGYTF
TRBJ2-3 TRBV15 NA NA TGTGCCACCAGCAGAGATATTAGCACAGATACGCAGTATTTT CATSRDISTDTQYF
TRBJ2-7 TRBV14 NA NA TGTGCCAGCAGCCAGGAAGGGGTCCCCTCCTACGAGCAGTACTTC CASSQEGVPSYEQYF
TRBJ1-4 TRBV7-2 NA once TGTGCCAGCAGCTTGTTCGGTAATGAAAAACTGTTTTTT CASSLFGNEKLFF
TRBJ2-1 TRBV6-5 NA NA TGTGCCAGCGGCAGAGTAGAGCGGGCGGAGTTCTTC CASGRVERAEFF
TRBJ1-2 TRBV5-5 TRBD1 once TGTGCCAGCAGCTTGGTTCCGGACAGGAACGCAAGAGTGACGAACTACACCTTC CASSLVPDRNARVTNYTF
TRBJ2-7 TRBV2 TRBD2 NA TGTGCCAGCAGCCCAAGAGTACTAGCGGGGGAGTCGCAGTACTTC CASSPRVLAGESQYF
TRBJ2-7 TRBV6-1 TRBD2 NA TGTGCCAGCAGTGAGATGCCGGGAGGGTACGAGCAGTACTTC CASSEMPGGYEQYF
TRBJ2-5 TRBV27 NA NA TGTGCCAGCAGTACTACCGGGACTCAAGAGACCCAGTACTTC CASSTTGTQETQYF
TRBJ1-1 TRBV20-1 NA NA TGCAGTGCTAGAGTCGTCGGTGAAGCTTTCTTT CSARVVGEAFF
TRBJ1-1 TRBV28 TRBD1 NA TGTGCCAGCAAGTCAGGACAGGGGACTGCTGAAGCTTTCTTT CASKSGQGTAEAFF
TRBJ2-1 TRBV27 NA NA TGTGCCAGCAGTTTAGGGGCGAGTGTAAGGTTCTTC CASSLGASVRFF
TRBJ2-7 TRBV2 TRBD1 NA TGTGCCAGCAGGCCAGGGACAGGGGGTTACAACGAGCAGTACTTC CASRPGTGGYNEQYF
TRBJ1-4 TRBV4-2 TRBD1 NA TGTGCCAGCAGCCAATTAGCGGGACAGGGGGTTGAAAAACTGTTTTTT CASSQLAGQGVEKLFF
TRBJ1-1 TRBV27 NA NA TGTGCCAGCAGTCCCCTCGGGGGGCGGGCCACTGAAGCTTTCTTT CASSPLGGRATEAFF
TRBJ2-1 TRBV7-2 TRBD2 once TGTGCCAGCAGCTTACCCAAAACGACTAGCGGCGATGAGCAGTTCTTC CASSLPKTTSGDEQFF
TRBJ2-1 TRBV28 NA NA TGTGCCAGTAGACTGTACTCCTACAATGAGCAGTTCTTC CASRLYSYNEQFF
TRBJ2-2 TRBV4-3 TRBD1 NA TGCGCCAGCAGCCGGGGACAGGTGGGAACCGGGGAGCTGTTTTTT CASSRGQVGTGELFF
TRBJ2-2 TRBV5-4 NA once TGTGCCAGCAGCTTGCCGGGGATGGACACCGGGGAGCTGTTTTTT CASSLPGMDTGELFF
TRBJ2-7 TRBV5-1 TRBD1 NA TGCGCCAGCAGCACAACCGGGACAGGGACCTACGAGCAGTACTTC CASSTTGTGTYEQYF
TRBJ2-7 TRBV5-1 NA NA TGCGCCAGCAGCTTGGACGTAAGGGGTGAGCAGTACTTC CASSLDVRGEQYF
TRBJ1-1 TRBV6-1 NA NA TGTGCCAGCAGTGAACACCTTACAGGTGAAGCTTTCTTT CASSEHLTGEAFF
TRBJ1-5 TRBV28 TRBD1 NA TGTGCCAGCAGTTTAGCCGGGAGGGGGCCCAATCAGCCCCAGCATTTT CASSLAGRGPNQPQHF
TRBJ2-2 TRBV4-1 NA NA TGCGCCAGCAGCCGAGGGATTCTAGGGCAAACCGGGGAGCTGTTTTTT CASSRGILGQTGELFF
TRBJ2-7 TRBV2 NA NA TGTGCCAGCAGTGAAGCCCGACTCACTAGGGAGCAGTACTTC CASSEARLTREQYF
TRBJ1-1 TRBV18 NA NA TGTGCCAGCTCACCAGGAGGGCATGGGAACACTGAAGCTTTCTTT CASSPGGHGNTEAFF
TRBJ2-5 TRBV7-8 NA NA TGTGCCAGCAGCTTATCGGAGACCCAGTACTTC CASSLSETQYF
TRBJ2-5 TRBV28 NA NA TGTGCCAGCAGTTTCGTGCTTGGAGGGCCGGAGACCCAGTACTTC CASSFVLGGPETQYF
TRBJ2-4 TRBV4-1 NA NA TGCGCCAGCAGCCAAGTTGGACAAGAAAACATTCAGTACTTC CASSQVGQENIQYF
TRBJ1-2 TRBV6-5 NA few TGTGCCACCAACAGGGAGTTTGGGTATGGCTACACCTTC CATNREFGYGYTF
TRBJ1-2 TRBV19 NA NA TGTGCCAGTAGTATCGCGGGGGTTCTCAACTATGGCTACACCTTC CASSIAGVLNYGYTF
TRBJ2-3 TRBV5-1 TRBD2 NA TGCGCCAGCAGAACTAGCGGCACAGATACGCAGTATTTT CASRTSGTDTQYF
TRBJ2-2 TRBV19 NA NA TGTGCCAGTAGTCCCCCCGGGGCCGGGGAGCTGTTTTTT CASSPPGAGELFF
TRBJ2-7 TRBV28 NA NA TGTGCCAGCAGTTTCCACTCTAGCTCCTACGAGCAGTACTTC CASSFHSSSYEQYF
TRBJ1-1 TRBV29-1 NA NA TGCAGCGTTGTGCTTCGGGCTGAAGCTTTCTTT CSVVLRAEAFF
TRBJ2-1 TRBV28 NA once TGTGCCAGCAGTTTCTGGGCCAGTAGCTCCTACAATGAGCAGTTCTTC CASSFWASSSYNEQFF
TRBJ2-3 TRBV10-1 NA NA TGCGCCAGCAGTGATGAGCTAATGGCAGATACGCAGTATTTT CASSDELMADTQYF